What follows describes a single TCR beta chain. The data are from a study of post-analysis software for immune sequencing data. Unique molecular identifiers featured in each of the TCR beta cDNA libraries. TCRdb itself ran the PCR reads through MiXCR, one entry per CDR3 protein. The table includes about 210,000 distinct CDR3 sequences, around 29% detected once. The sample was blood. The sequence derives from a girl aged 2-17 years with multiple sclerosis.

DNA for the CDR3: TGTGCCAGCAGCTTACGGAGAAAAAGGTACACTGAAGCTTTCTTT. Its translation is CASSLRRKRYTEAFF. V is TRBV11-2 and J is TRBJ1-1; no firm D call. Germline V gives CDR1 SGHAT, CDR2 FQNNGV. Between the trimmed V and J ends, which lost 2 bases and 3 bases, there was a span of 13 bases. CDR3 length: 15 amino acids.